Reported below is one TCR beta chain. Its cognate antigen is unknown. The germline gives CDR1 LNHDA, CDR2 SQIVND (reference sequence). CDR3 length equals 13 residues. The V end lost 7 bases, the J end lost 4 bases, and 13 bases lay between the germline ends. These data belong to a study of T cell responses to AZD1222 COVID-19 vaccine. Study-wide points: Spike was spanned by vaccine-associated CD4 TCRs, which were dominant at 160-218 and 743-854.

The assay was immunoSEQ multiplex PCR, and TCRdb's table has in-frame clones only and misses some. The repertoire has 150,000 to 200,000 clones, about 90% of them found once; the top ten carry around 1%. The gene calls are TRBV19 and TRBJ1-1, with D unclear. Sequences were derived from peripheral blood, sampled 28 days after the second AZD1222 dose. This receptor was identified in an adult who received the AZD1222 COVID-19 vaccine. The CDR3 here is CASKYRGGTEAFF. The CDR3 bases are TGTGCCAGTAAATACCGGGGAGGCACTGAAGCTTTCTTT.